This T cell receptor (beta chain) was recorded in a study of regulatory T cells in long-lasting Graves disease. The V and J ends lost 6 bases and 10 bases, in that order; junction bases with no gene match: 5. The CDR3 has 12 amino acids. CDR1 is MNHEY, CDR2 SMNVEV, per germline (reference sequence). Relying on iRepertoire HTBI primers and Arm-PCR of CDR3 regions, the team built TCR beta libraries. TCRdb analysed the multiplex PCR reads with MiXCR anew, one entry per CDR3 protein. The sample has hundreds of thousands of distinct CDR3 sequences, 16% seen once; the top ten hold under 20%. Regarding time point: newly diagnosed GD, antithyroid drugs for less than 3 months. TCR sequences were obtained from RNA taken from PBMCs. Xi'an, China, was home to the endocrinology department that provided patients. Peripheral blood, at around 8.8 milliliters, went into EDTA tubes. This clonotype occurred many times.

These data also formed part of another study, on T cells in Graves' hyperthyroidism and ophthalmopathy. Turning to that study: Uncontrolled infection, other autoimmune disease, pregnancy or lactation led to exclusion. Researchers report that a 13 V-J model separated ophthalmopathy from stable hyperthyroidism.

This receptor was obtained from a woman aged 25-40 years with Graves disease. The sequencing here drew on peripheral blood mononuclear cells (PBMCs), taken at new diagnosis, from a patient treated with antithyroid drugs. The chain has TRBV27 and TRBJ1-4, with 7 bases fitting TRBD1. The CDR3 DNA reads as TGTGCCAGCAGCCTCGACAGGGTAAAACTGTTTTTT. This gives the protein CASSLDRVKLFF.